The clone carrying this T cell receptor (beta chain) was picked up a small number of times. Every isolated RNA sample was fully reverse transcribed, so sequencing captured expressed TCRB transcripts. The assay was immunoSEQ multiplex PCR, and TCRdb's table has in-frame clones only and misses some. This sample has some 410,000 clones, with over 10% found just once. The sample comes from a study of beta chain features in type 1 diabetes. This CDR3 contains 15 residues. Trimming stripped 0 bases from V and 1 base from J, with 9 bases between. Germline V gene sequence: CDR1 LNHNV, CDR2 YYDKDF (reference sequence).

The clonotype was recovered from a woman under 30 in good health. V gene TRBV15 combines with J gene TRBJ1-2, with D uncertain. Sequences were obtained from naive CD4+ T cells from blood. The CDR3 protein is CATSRDPRDNYGYTF. CDR3 sequence (DNA): TGTGCCACCAGCAGAGATCCCAGAGATAACTATGGCTACACCTTC.